This T cell receptor (beta chain) was sequenced during a study of T cell responses to AZD1222 COVID-19 vaccine. Sequencing used immunoSEQ multiplex PCR; TCRdb keeps in-frame clones, though not all of them. The sample holds approximately 160,000 clones, approximately 90% seen once. The junction had 8 bases not matched to a gene; V was cut back by 4 bases and J by 0 bases. Looked up from germline, CDR1 is SGHDT and CDR2 is YYEEEE. The CDR3 is 16 amino acids. As for this clone: Its specificity is not known.

Findings of the study overall: Baseline seropositivity characterized only a handful of AZD1222 recipients. Repertoire sampling was restricted to post-peak T cell response timepoints. CD4 TCRs associated with vaccination spanned spike, dominating at 160-218 and 743-854.

The clonotype comes from an adult in good health. This rearrangement joins TRBV5-6 to TRBJ1-2; 8 bases are a match to TRBD1. The sequenced sample was peripheral blood, obtained on day 0 of AZD1222 vaccination. CDR3 in DNA: TGTGCCAGCAGCCTAAGAAGGGACAGGTCTAACTATGGCTACACCTTC. This codes for CASSLRRDRSNYGYTF.